This T cell receptor beta chain was identified in a study of graft-versus-host responses after intestinal transplantation. Study-wide background: Transplant types were multivisceral, liver-intestinal, or isolated intestinal. Every one of the recipients received anti-thymocyte globulin induction and afterwards took tacrolimus and steroids for 3 to 4 years.

For this clone: As yet, its antigen is unknown.

Study findings and constraints: Early post-transplant declines in HvG were associated with peak levels of circulating GvH clones.

Sequencing used immunoSEQ multiplex PCR; TCRdb keeps in-frame clones, though not all of them. The data hold tens of thousands of clones, with about 90% observed a single time. The trim removed 4 bases at V and 0 bases at J, leaving 11 bases unmatched. The length of the CDR3 is 16 residues. Germline values: CDR1 SQVTM, CDR2 ANQGSEA. V usage is TRBV29-1 and J usage is TRBJ2-7; 8 bases align to TRBD1. Sequencing was performed on unstimulated CD8+ T cells sorted from spleen or lymph node cells, taken before intestinal transplant. This TCR was recovered from a human donor who received an intestinal transplant. CDR3 in DNA: TGCAGCGTTGTAGACAGGGGCCAATCCCCCTCCTACGAGCAGTACTTC. Translating gives CSVVDRGQSPSYEQYF.